These T cell receptor beta chains were read from a single sample in a study of blood T cell repertoires in COVID-19. Repertoires were generated with immunoSEQ multiplex PCR, while TCRdb's copy carries only in-frame clones and drops some. The sample holds approximately 220,000 clones, approximately 90% seen once. Sample: PBMCs or T cells enriched from blood (not recorded which). The receptors come from a woman aged 18-29 years in a cohort exposed to, infected with or recovered from COVID-19 (not recorded which). CDR3s include the opening cysteine and the closing phenylalanine or tryptophan. D genes are given only for firm matches.

D gene	V gene	J gene	CDR3 protein
-	TRBV19	TRBJ1-6	CASSIGVGSPLHF
-	TRBV5-1	TRBJ2-4	CASSPEGQNIQYF
-	TRBV19	TRBJ1-1	CASSTHPTSGGTEAFF
-	TRBV18	TRBJ1-3	CASSPLPISSGNTIYF
-	TRBV28	TRBJ2-4	CASTPVAKNIQYF
TRBD1	TRBV12-5	TRBJ1-4	CASGSRQGVPNEKLFF
-	TRBV29-1	TRBJ2-1	CSVVRGVGEQFF
-	TRBV4-1	TRBJ1-1	CASNGDLGRGVEAFF
-	TRBV2	TRBJ1-2	CASREGYYGYTF
TRBD2	TRBV19	TRBJ2-1	CASSIAGGPNEQFF
TRBD1	TRBV5-6	TRBJ2-7	CASSLLQGSAYEQYF
-	TRBV7-8	TRBJ2-2	CASRLSRTENTGELFF
TRBD2	TRBV4-1	TRBJ2-1	CASSQDPVSSGFYNEQFF
-	TRBV11-2	TRBJ1-2	CASSLVGGRPYGYTF